This T cell receptor beta chain was retrieved from a study of blood T cell repertoires in COVID-19. Original processing methods: Nucleated cell counts were estimated from reference gene primer amplification. The protocol was immunoSEQ multiplex PCR, while the TCRdb copy is restricted to in-frame clones and leaves out a portion. V and J calls and clone size are those listed in that table; D and trimming were worked out from the DNA. The table shows 300,000 to 450,000 clones, with around nine tenths occurring only once. The junction had 6 bases not matched to a gene; V was cut back by 5 bases and J by 5 bases. Germline V gene data show CDR1 as SEHNR and CDR2 as FQNEAQ (reference sequence). This CDR3 region has 15 residues.

The sample consisted of peripheral blood. This rearrangement joins TRBV7-9 to TRBJ2-1, with TRBD2 matching 10 bases. This clonotype was obtained from a human donor in a cohort sampled during active COVID-19. CDR3 in amino acids: CASSQERGGNNEQFF. The CDR3 region has the DNA TGTGCCAGCAGCCAGGAGCGGGGGGGAAACAATGAGCAGTTCTTC.